These T cell receptor beta chains were read from a single sample in a study of glioma-infiltrating T cells. TCRdb used MiXCR to reprocess the multiplex PCR reads, holding one entry per CDR3 protein. The sample includes around 97,000 distinct CDR3 sequences, about 30% seen only once; the top ten take 44%. The sequenced material came from glioma tissue, nonneoplastic brain tissue, or PBMCs (not recorded which). The receptor set was obtained from a human donor with low-grade glioma or glioblastoma, undergoing nonglioma brain surgery, or in good health (not recorded which). The CDR3 runs from the conserved cysteine through the conserved F or W. D genes are given only for firm matches. The size entry is marked missing in some rows and otherwise reads once, few, many or a size class.

d_call | j_call | cdr3_length | v_call | clone_size | cdr3_aa | cdr3_nt
NA | TRBJ1-5 | 15 | TRBV15 | many | CATSRDGRGGQPQHF | TGTGCCACCAGCAGAGATGGACGGGGGGGACAGCCCCAGCATTTT
NA | TRBJ1-1 | 13 | TRBV14 | many | CASSQGVVTEAFF | TGTGCCAGCAGCCAAGGGGTAGTGACTGAAGCTTTCTTT
NA | TRBJ2-6 | 14 | TRBV6-1 | many | CASSRGGGANVLTF | TGTGCCAGCAGTCGGGGCGGTGGGGCCAACGTCCTGACTTTC
TRBD2 | TRBJ2-7 | 15 | TRBV25-1 | NA | CASSLSGTSSYEQYF | TGTGCCAGCAGTTTGTCCGGGACTAGCTCCTACGAGCAGTACTTC
NA | TRBJ1-5 | 15 | TRBV7-9 | few | CASSLARGDNQPQHF | TGTGCCAGCAGCTTAGCGAGGGGGGACAATCAGCCCCAGCATTTT
TRBD1 | TRBJ2-7 | 14 | TRBV6-1 | many | CASSMGQGGYEQYF | TGTGCCAGCAGTATGGGACAGGGGGGCTACGAGCAGTACTTC
NA | TRBJ2-7 | 12 | TRBV7-2 | many | CASSQGGYEQYF | TGTGCCAGCAGCCAGGGGGGGTACGAGCAGTACTTC
TRBD2 | TRBJ2-5 | 14 | TRBV12-3/TRBV12-4 | NA | CASRTGGFQETQYF | TGTGCCAGCAGAACCGGGGGGTTCCAAGAGACCCAGTACTTC
NA | TRBJ1-5 | 15 | TRBV7-2 | NA | CASSLGGEGFQPQHF | TGTGCCAGCAGCTTAGGGGGGGAGGGTTTTCAGCCCCAGCATTTT
NA | TRBJ2-3 | 15 | TRBV4-3 | NA | CASSQDRLVGTTQYF | TGCGCCAGCAGCCAAGACCGACTAGTGGGGACCACGCAGTATTTT
TRBD2 | TRBJ2-2 | 17 | TRBV7-9 | NA | CASSFSGTSGNTGELFF | TGTGCCAGCAGCTTTAGCGGGACTAGCGGCAACACCGGGGAGCTGTTTTTT
NA | TRBJ1-1 | 14 | TRBV2 | many | CASILLRGNTEAFF | TGTGCCAGCATTTTACTCCGGGGCAACACTGAAGCTTTCTTT
NA | TRBJ1-5 | 17 | TRBV20-1 | many | CSARVQGSGMSNQPQHF | TGCAGTGCTAGAGTACAGGGAAGTGGGATGAGCAATCAGCCCCAGCATTTT
TRBD1 | TRBJ2-2 | 15 | TRBV7-9 | NA | CASSPSTGSGGELFF | TGTGCCAGCAGCCCCTCGACAGGGTCGGGCGGGGAGCTGTTTTTT
NA | TRBJ1-1 | 12 | TRBV18 | many | CASSPIGTEAFF | TGTGCCAGCTCACCTATCGGGACAGAAGCTTTCTTT
TRBD1 | TRBJ1-2 | 13 | TRBV20-1 | many | CSAREGQLTSDTF | TGCAGTGCTAGAGAGGGACAGCTCACCTCGGACACCTTC
NA | TRBJ1-5 | 12 | TRBV7-9 | NA | CASSSQQDTQHF | TGTGCCAGCAGCTCCCAGCAAGATACGCAGCATTTT
TRBD1 | TRBJ1-1 | 15 | TRBV6-1 | NA | CASRYNPDRATEAFF | TGTGCCAGCAGATATAACCCTGACAGGGCCACTGAAGCTTTCTTT
NA | TRBJ2-5 | 12 | TRBV19 | NA | CASSNPGETQYF | TGTGCCAGTAGTAACCCTGGGGAGACCCAGTACTTC
NA | TRBJ1-6 | 14 | TRBV4-3 | many | CASSRLTENSPLHF | TGCGCCAGCAGCCGCCTCACGGAGAATTCACCCCTCCACTTT
NA | TRBJ1-4 | 16 | TRBV27 | NA | CASSRKTNSMPEKLFF | TGTGCCAGCAGTCGAAAGACTAACAGCATGCCCGAAAAACTGTTTTTT
NA | TRBJ1-1 | 12 | TRBV7-9 | few | CASSPDGTEAFF | TGTGCCAGCAGCCCAGATGGGACTGAAGCTTTCTTT
NA | TRBJ2-3 | 16 | TRBV4-1 | few | CASSQVGRGFTDTQYF | TGCGCCAGCAGCCAAGTGGGTCGGGGATTCACAGATACGCAGTATTTT